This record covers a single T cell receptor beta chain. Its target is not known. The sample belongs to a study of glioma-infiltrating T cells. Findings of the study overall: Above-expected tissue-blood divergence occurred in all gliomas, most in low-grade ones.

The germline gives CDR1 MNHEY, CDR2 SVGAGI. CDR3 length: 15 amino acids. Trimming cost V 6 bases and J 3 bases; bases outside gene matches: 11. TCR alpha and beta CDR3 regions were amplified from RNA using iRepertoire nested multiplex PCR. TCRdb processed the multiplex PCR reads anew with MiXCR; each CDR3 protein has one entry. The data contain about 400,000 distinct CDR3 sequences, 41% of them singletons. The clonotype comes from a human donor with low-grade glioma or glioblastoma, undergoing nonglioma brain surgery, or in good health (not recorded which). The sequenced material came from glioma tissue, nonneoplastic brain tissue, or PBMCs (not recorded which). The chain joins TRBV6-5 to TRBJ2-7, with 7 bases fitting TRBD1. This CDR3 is CASSTPRDRLYEQYF. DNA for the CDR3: TGTGCCAGCAGCACCCCCCGGGACAGACTCTACGAGCAGTACTTC.